The clone carrying this T cell receptor (beta chain) has a single count. Its antigen remains unidentified. This entry belongs to a study of T cell responses to AZD1222 COVID-19 vaccine. Findings and limits, study-wide: Nearly half of spike-specific TCRs reportedly go after variant regions that carry no mutations.

The table came from immunoSEQ multiplex PCR; TCRdb's copy has only in-frame clones and leaves some out. The sample holds 85,000 or so clones, 75% to 95% seen once. This CDR3 has 14 amino acids. Germline CDR1 reads SGDLS; CDR2 reads YYNGEE. The J segment lost 3 bases and the V segment lost 6 bases, leaving 4 bases of the junction unmatched. The TCR originated in an adult who received the AZD1222 COVID-19 vaccine. This sequence joins TRBV9 and TRBJ1-4; 8 bases are shared with TRBD1. Specimen: peripheral blood, collected 28 days after the second AZD1222 dose. This chain's CDR3 is CASTPTGANEKLFF. For the CDR3, the DNA is TGTGCCAGCACTCCGACAGGGGCTAATGAAAAACTGTTTTTT.